The next 20 T cell receptor beta chains were all read from a single sample in a study of OX40 agonist ivuxolimab in advanced cancers. Sequenced by immunoSEQ multiplex PCR; TCRdb stores in-frame clones only, minus some. The sample yields approximately 90,000 clones, 80% to 90% seen once. The source material was CD4+ or CD8+ T cells sorted from blood, sampled in a trial of the OX40 agonist ivuxolimab. These receptors were collected from an adult with an advanced solid tumor such as melanoma, head and neck, liver or kidney cancer.

The J gene is TRBJ1-1, the V gene TRBV28, with D possibly TRBD1 on 6 matching bases. Germline-derived CDR1 and CDR2 are MDHEN and SYDVKM. Trimming cost V 8 bases and J 2 bases, with 18 bases left between them. CDR3 length: 15 residues. The CDR3 coding sequence is TGTGCCAGCCGGACGGGGGCGGTTCAAAACACTGAAGCTTTCTTT. Amino acid sequence: CASRTGAVQNTEAFF.

This rearrangement joins TRBV29-1 to TRBJ2-1, with 10 positions matching TRBD2. Germline V gene sequence: CDR1 SQVTM, CDR2 ANQGSEA. CDR3 size: 13 residues. The V segment lost 4 bases and the J segment 9 bases; nucleotides outside the gene matches: 6. CDR3 region: CSVGSGGALEQFF. The CDR3 DNA follows: TGCAGCGTTGGAAGCGGGGGGGCACTTGAGCAGTTCTTC.

The chain carries TRBV5-1 and TRBJ1-5; D not resolved. Germline V gene lookup returns CDR1 SGHRS and CDR2 YFSETQ. The length of the CDR3 is 13 residues. Trimming took 3 bases from V and 7 from J, leaving 11 bases between them. CDR3 protein: CASSSGPGQPQHF. The DNA of the CDR3 is TGCGCCAGCAGCTCGGGCCCGGGGCAGCCCCAGCATTTT.

The chain couples TRBV7-2 to TRBJ1-2; 8 bases agree with TRBD1. Germline lookup yields CDR1 SGHTA and CDR2 FQGNSA. V was pared by 4 bases and J by 2 bases, with 3 bases of the junction left unmatched. The CDR3 is 14 amino acids. CDR3 bases: TGTGCCAGCAGCTCGGGACAGGAGAACTATGGCTACACCTTC. It yields the protein CASSSGQENYGYTF.

The rearrangement joins TRBV5-5 to TRBJ2-1; possible D gene TRBD1, 7 bases. The CDR3 is made up of 15 amino acids. Trimming removed 0 bases from V and 3 bases from J, with 10 bases in between. Germline lookup yields CDR1 SGHKS and CDR2 YYEKEE (reference sequence). This CDR3 reads CASSLGQGGYNEQFF. The CDR3 bases are TGTGCCAGCAGCTTGGGACAGGGAGGCTACAATGAGCAGTTCTTC.

The chain is built from TRBV5-1 and TRBJ2-1; tentatively, D is TRBD2 (5 bases). The CDR3 is 14 amino acids. Germline CDR1 SGHRS, CDR2 YFSETQ. V dropped 4 bases and J dropped 5 bases, with 13 bases sitting between them. CDR3 amino acids: CASSSGQFNNEQFF. The CDR3 DNA reads TGCGCCAGCAGCAGCGGCCAGTTTAACAATGAGCAGTTCTTC.

This chain links TRBV6-6 with TRBJ2-5; perhaps TRBD2 as D (6 bases). V shed 4 bases and J shed 7 bases, with 7 bases lying between them. The germline V gene has CDR1 MNHNY and CDR2 SVGAGI (reference sequence). The CDR3 has 11 residues. The CDR3 protein is CASSLGGTQYF. The CDR3 DNA reads TGTGCCAGCAGTTTGGGGGGGACCCAGTACTTC.

The rearrangement links TRBV7-8 to TRBJ1-3, with 10 positions matching TRBD1. The CDR3 contains 15 residues. Germline V gives CDR1 SGHVS, CDR2 FQNEAQ. After removal of 5 bases from V and 8 bases from J, the junction contained 9 bases not matched to a gene. Here the CDR3 reads CASSGRTGGPYTIYF. The CDR3 DNA reads TGTGCCAGCAGCGGACGGACAGGGGGTCCGTACACCATATATTTT.

The V call is TRBV6-6, the J call TRBJ2-7, with 10 bases matching TRBD2. This CDR3 is built from 15 residues. Germline CDR1 and CDR2: MNHNY and SVGAGI (reference sequence). Trimming removed 2 bases from V and 6 bases from J; junction bases left unmatched: 7. CDR3 DNA sequence: TGTGCCAGCAGTTACGAAGCTAGCGGGGGATCCGAGCAGTACTTC. It yields the protein CASSYEASGGSEQYF.

V usage is TRBV28 and J usage is TRBJ2-1, with D unclear. CDR3 size: 13 residues. With 6 bases removed from V and 6 bases from J, the gap between germline ends came to 12 bases. Per the germline V gene, CDR1 is MDHEN and CDR2 is SYDVKM. CDR3 in amino acids: CASRSYQANEQFF. The CDR3 DNA follows: TGTGCCAGCAGATCATACCAGGCCAATGAGCAGTTCTTC.

The genes are TRBV19 and TRBJ1-5, with D perhaps TRBD1 (6 bases). Per germline, CDR1 LNHDA and CDR2 SQIVND (reference sequence). The V end was cut by 6 bases, the J end by 7 bases, with 19 bases between. The length of the CDR3 is 15 residues. The CDR3: CASRGGVAGEQPQHF. CDR3 DNA: TGTGCCAGTAGAGGGGGGGTGGCAGGGGAGCAGCCCCAGCATTTT.

The chain joins TRBV30 to TRBJ2-5; maybe TRBD2 (5 bases). Germline V gene lookup returns CDR1 GTSNPN and CDR2 SVGIG (reference sequence). Trimming took 4 bases from V and 0 from J, leaving 6 bases between them. This CDR3 has 12 residues. In DNA form, the CDR3 reads TGTGCCTGGAACGGGAACCAAGAGACCCAGTACTTC. Its translation is CAWNGNQETQYF.

V usage is TRBV5-4 and J usage is TRBJ2-1, with D tentatively TRBD2 (6 bases). Germline values: CDR1 SGHNT, CDR2 YYREEE (reference sequence). Trimming shortened V by 0 bases and J by 5 bases, and 9 bases separated the two germline ends. The CDR3 runs 14 residues. CDR3: CASSLAGRNNEQFF. The CDR3 DNA sequence: TGTGCCAGCAGCTTGGCGGGGAGGAACAATGAGCAGTTCTTC.

This sequence joins TRBV5-4 and TRBJ1-4, with D possibly matching TRBD1 (5 bases). In germline, CDR1 is SGHNT, CDR2 YYREEE (reference sequence). V lost 1 base and J 8 bases, leaving 18 bases between the germline ends. This CDR3 is 16 amino acids long. CDR3 nucleotide sequence: TGTGCCAGCAGCTTGTACCCTACGGGGGTTGGAGAAAAACTGTTTTTT. Translated: CASSLYPTGVGEKLFF.

This sequence joins TRBV5-6 and TRBJ1-3, with a tentative D call TRBD1 (6 bases). Trimming left V 3 bases short and J 3 bases short, with 13 bases between. This CDR3 is built from 15 residues. Per the germline V gene, CDR1 is SGHDT and CDR2 is YYEEEE. CDR3 sequence (DNA): TGTGCCAGCAGCTCTGTGGGGGCCTTTGGAAACACCATATATTTT. Protein sequence: CASSSVGAFGNTIYF.

The chain is built from TRBV10-3 and TRBJ2-7, with D perhaps matching TRBD1 (5 bases). CDR3 length: 14 residues. V gave up 3 bases and J gave up 3 bases, with 12 bases separating them. From germline, CDR1 is ENHRY and CDR2 SYGVKD. In nucleotides, the CDR3 is TGTGCCATCAGTGACGAAGGGGCGCGCTACGAGCAGTACTTC. Its protein is CAISDEGARYEQYF.

The chain is built from TRBV6-5 and TRBJ1-2; tentatively, D is TRBD1 (5 bases). Trimming took off 0 bases at V and 4 bases at J, with 9 bases between the two ends. Germline CDR1 is MNHEY and CDR2 is SVGAGI. The CDR3 has 14 amino acids. The CDR3 DNA reads as TGTGCCAGCAGTTACTCCACAGGCCGCTATGGCTACACCTTC. Translation gives CASSYSTGRYGYTF.

This chain connects TRBV15 to TRBJ2-7; TRBD2 matches at 8 bases. The CDR3 contains 13 residues. The junction had 5 bases not matched to a gene; V was cut back by 4 bases and J by 6 bases. Germline CDR1 LNHNV, CDR2 YYDKDF (reference sequence). CDR3 bases: TGTGCCACCAGCAACCCCGCGGGGGGCGAGCAGTACTTC. It specifies CATSNPAGGEQYF. Full variable domain (outside the CDR3, taken from reference TRBV15 and TRBJ2-7): DAMVIQNPRYQVTQFGKPVTLSCSQTLNHNVMYWYQQKSSQAPKLLFHYYDKDFNNEADTPDNFQSRRPNTSFCFLDIRSPGLGDTAMYLCATSNPAGGEQYFGPGTRLTVT.

This chain connects TRBV2 to TRBJ1-5, with 10 bases identical to TRBD1. The CDR3 loop spans 14 amino acids. CDR1 SNHLY and CDR2 FYNNEI come from the germline V gene. The V gene end was trimmed by 5 bases and the J gene end by 8 bases; junction bases not matched to a gene: 6. The CDR3 loop is CASSPGQGLKPQHF. As DNA, the CDR3 is TGTGCCAGCAGTCCGGGACAGGGGCTGAAGCCCCAGCATTTT.

This chain joins TRBV6-5 and TRBJ1-1; D is uncertain. Trimming left V 6 bases short and J 1 base short, with 12 bases between. There are 14 residues in the CDR3. Per germline, CDR1 MNHEY and CDR2 SVGAGI. In DNA, the CDR3 is TGTGCCAGCAGATTCTGGCACCAGAACACTGAAGCTTTCTTT. Protein product: CASRFWHQNTEAFF.